Each of the 23 T cell receptor beta chains below was sequenced from the same sample in a study of tumor-infiltrating lymphocytes in localized non-small cell lung cancer (dated by TCRdb to the early 2020s). Preparation of the library involved the immunoSEQ multiplex PCR assay. The clones in this table, taken by TCRdb from immuneACCESS, are in-frame only. Not every clone is retained; where verified, under half of the shortfall comes from an unresolved V gene, and the cause of the rest is unknown. Recorded for this sample are some 13,000 clones; less than 75% of them occurred a single time. The ten largest clonotypes hold approximately 20% of the sample. The sample comprised uninvolved lung tissue not adjacent to the tumor. The receptors stem from a human donor with non-small cell lung cancer.

V and J are TRBV29-1 and TRBJ2-2; 9 bases map to TRBD1. This CDR3 has 17 amino acids. With 6 bases clipped from V and 1 base from J, the junction kept 12 bases outside the gene matches. Germline V gene sequence: CDR1 SQVTM, CDR2 ANQGSEA. CDR3 loop: CSVGGQGDFLNTGELFF. In DNA, the CDR3 is TGCAGCGTAGGGGGACAGGGAGATTTTTTGAACACCGGGGAGCTGTTTTTT.

This rearrangement joins TRBV11-2 to TRBJ2-2, with a weak D call TRBD1 (7 bases). The CDR3 contains 15 residues. The ends were cut back, 0 bases at V and 6 bases at J, with 11 bases in the middle. Germline V lookup: CDR1 SGHAT, CDR2 FQNNGV. CDR3 DNA: TGTGCCAGCAGCTTAGATGGAGGGGGCTCCGGGGAGCTGTTTTTT. Translation gives CASSLDGGGSGELFF.

This sequence joins TRBV9 and TRBJ2-5; 9 bases are shared with TRBD1. The trim removed 4 bases at V and 5 bases at J, leaving 6 bases unmatched. CDR3 length equals 14 residues. CDR1 SGDLS and CDR2 YYNGEE come from the germline V gene. This chain's CDR3 is CASSPAGQGETQYF. DNA of the CDR3: TGTGCCAGCAGCCCGGCAGGACAGGGGGAGACCCAGTACTTC. Complete variable domain (other parts from reference TRBV9 and TRBJ2-5): DSGVTQTPKHLITATGQRVTLRCSPRSGDLSVYWYQQSLDQGLQFLIQYYNGEERAKGNILERFSAQQFPDLHSELNLSSLELGDSALYFCASSPAGQGETQYFGPGTRLLVL.

The V gene is TRBV29-1, the J gene TRBJ1-1; the match to TRBD1 covers 8 bases. The CDR3 runs to 13 residues. Unmatched junction bases numbered 5, after V lost 8 bases and J lost 0 bases. Germline CDR1 SQVTM, CDR2 ANQGSEA. CDR3 sequence: CSPRQGLNTEAFF. The CDR3 region has the DNA TGCAGCCCACGACAGGGGCTGAACACTGAAGCTTTCTTT. Supplemented by reference TRBV29-1 and TRBJ1-1, the full variable domain reads SAVISQKPSRDICQRGTSLTIQCQVDSQVTMMFWYRQQPGQSLTLIATANQGSEATYESGFVIDKFPISRPNLTFSTLTVSNMSPEDSSIYLCSPRQGLNTEAFFGQGTRLTVV.

The V and J genes are TRBV6-6 and TRBJ1-4; unclear D gene. Between the trimmed V and J ends, which lost 8 bases and 2 bases, there was a span of 15 bases. The CDR3 spans 15 residues. Germline CDR1 reads MNHNY; CDR2 reads SVGAGI (reference sequence). The CDR3 sequence is CASGRTGGTNEKLFF. CDR3 DNA sequence: TGTGCCAGCGGGCGGACGGGCGGTACTAATGAAAAACTGTTTTTT.

The genes are TRBV7-2 and TRBJ2-1; the D gene could be TRBD1 or TRBD2 (5 bases each). Germline V gene lookup returns CDR1 SGHTA and CDR2 FQGNSA. CDR3 length equals 17 residues. Trimming pared 1 base from V and 7 bases from J, leaving 20 bases between. CDR3 sequence reads: CASSLVGGAGQGNEQFF. The CDR3 nucleotides are TGTGCCAGCAGCTTAGTAGGTGGGGCGGGCCAGGGAAATGAGCAGTTCTTC.

This rearrangement joins TRBV10-3 to TRBJ1-6, with D perhaps matching TRBD1 (5 bases). The V gene's germline CDR1 is ENHRY and CDR2 SYGVKD. This CDR3 comprises 14 residues. The germline V and J ends were trimmed by 0 bases and 14 bases, with 14 bases remaining between them. The CDR3 DNA is TGTGCCATCAGTGAGTCGAGACAGTCGGAGGCCCTCCACTTT. This sequence encodes CAISESRQSEALHF.

This clone turned up a few times. The chain recombines TRBV19 with TRBJ1-2, with 8 bases that match TRBD1. V lost 6 bases, J lost 2 bases, and 5 bases stayed unmatched. This CDR3 region has 14 residues. Germline CDR1 is LNHDA and CDR2 is SQIVND (reference sequence). In nucleotides, the CDR3 is TGTGCCAGTAGAGGGACAGGTTACAACTATGGCTACACCTTC. Protein sequence: CASRGTGYNYGYTF. Using reference TRBV19 and TRBJ1-2 for the parts outside the CDR3, the full variable domain is DGGITQSPKYLFRKEGQNVTLSCEQNLNHDAMYWYRQDPGQGLRLIYYSQIVNDFQKGDIAEGYSVSREKKESFPLTVTSAQKNPTAFYLCASRGTGYNYGYTFGSGTRLTVV.

This clone was found once. This sequence joins TRBV19 and TRBJ1-2, with D tentatively TRBD1 (6 bases). The CDR3 totals 13 residues. Germline V gives CDR1 LNHDA, CDR2 SQIVND (reference sequence). Trimming took 6 bases from V and 7 from J, leaving 15 bases between them. For the CDR3, the DNA is TGTGCCAGTAGCCACTTCAGGGGTGGTGGCTACACCTTC. Amino acid sequence: CASSHFRGGGYTF.

V usage is TRBV11-2 and J usage is TRBJ2-7; TRBD2 matches at 8 bases. Looked up from germline, CDR1 is SGHAT and CDR2 is FQNNGV. Trimming removed 5 bases from V and 2 bases from J; junction bases left unmatched: 8. The CDR3 extends over 15 amino acids. The chain's CDR3 is CASSPLAGGAYEQYF. The CDR3 DNA reads as TGTGCCAGCAGCCCCCTCGCGGGGGGCGCCTACGAGCAGTACTTC.

CDR3 sequence: CASSEGIMNEQFF. CDR3 nucleotide sequence: TGTGCCAGCAGTGAAGGTATCATGAATGAGCAGTTCTTC. The chain couples TRBV2 to TRBJ2-1, with D unclear. Trimming removed 1 base from V and 7 bases from J, with 8 bases in between. The CDR3 covers 13 residues. The germline gives CDR1 SNHLY, CDR2 FYNNEI.

The V call is TRBV11-2, the J call TRBJ2-2; TRBD2 aligns across 11 bases. V was clipped by 3 bases and J by 2 bases; unmatched bases: 2. Germline V CDR1 and CDR2: SGHAT, FQNNGV. The CDR3 contains 16 residues. The CDR3 spells CASSFSGRANTGELFF. CDR3 DNA: TGTGCCAGCAGCTTTAGCGGGAGGGCAAACACCGGGGAGCTGTTTTTT.

The chain employs TRBV6-5 and TRBJ2-5, with D perhaps being TRBD1 or TRBD2 (5 bases each). The V gene lost 2 bases and the J gene lost 9 bases, with 13 bases spanning the gap. Germline V gene sequence: CDR1 MNHEY, CDR2 SVGAGI. The length of the CDR3 is 13 residues. The CDR3 DNA sequence: TGTGCCAGCAGTTACCCCGGGACCGAGGCCCAGTACTTC. Protein: CASSYPGTEAQYF.

This chain connects TRBV28 to TRBJ2-7; 9 nucleotides agree with TRBD2. Trimming cost V 4 bases and J 3 bases; bases outside gene matches: 7. The germline gives CDR1 MDHEN, CDR2 SYDVKM. The CDR3 has 15 amino acids. The CDR3 loop reads CASSSPSGRNYEQYF. For the CDR3, the DNA is TGTGCCAGCAGTTCCCCGAGCGGGAGGAACTACGAGCAGTACTTC.

The chain employs TRBV27 and TRBJ1-5, with D perhaps TRBD1 (5 bases). V lost 0 bases and J lost 3, with 12 bases in between. The CDR3 is 16 amino acids. The germline V gene has CDR1 MNHEY and CDR2 SMNVEV (reference sequence). DNA for the CDR3: TGTGCCAGCAGTTTATCAAGCCGAGGGGTCAATCAGCCCCAGCATTTT. Protein sequence: CASSLSSRGVNQPQHF.

The V gene is TRBV5-1, the J gene TRBJ2-3; 10 positions agree with TRBD2. Trimming removed 4 bases from V and 2 bases from J; junction bases left unmatched: 4. This CDR3 is built from 15 residues. Per germline, CDR1 SGHRS and CDR2 YFSETQ. The CDR3 DNA sequence: TGCGCCAGCAGCGAACTAGCGGGAACCACAGATACGCAGTATTTT. This translates into CASSELAGTTDTQYF.

The chain recombines TRBV5-1 with TRBJ2-5; no reliable D call. CDR1 and CDR2 (germline): SGHRS, YFSETQ. Trimming removed 2 bases at V and 2 bases at J, with 10 bases between. The CDR3 sequence is 14 residues long. The CDR3 spells CASSFQPQQETQYF. As DNA, the CDR3 is TGCGCCAGCAGCTTTCAGCCACAACAAGAGACCCAGTACTTC. Based on the CDR3 plus reference TRBV5-1 and TRBJ2-5, the full variable domain is KAGVTQTPRYLIKTRGQQVTLSCSPISGHRSVSWYQQTPGQGLQFLFEYFSETQRNKGNFPGRFSGRQFSNSRSEMNVSTLELGDSALYLCASSFQPQQETQYFGPGTRLLVL.

The chain has TRBV5-1 and TRBJ1-2, with TRBD1 matching over 9 bases. Germline loops: CDR1 SGHRS, CDR2 YFSETQ. V shed 0 bases, J shed 8 bases, and the junction held 11 bases outside the gene matches. The CDR3 has 16 amino acids. In nucleotides, the CDR3 is TGCGCCAGCAGCTTGGCAATAAAGACAGGGGGTCTCGGCTACACCTTC. This translates into CASSLAIKTGGLGYTF. Full variable domain (outside the CDR3, taken from reference TRBV5-1 and TRBJ1-2): KAGVTQTPRYLIKTRGQQVTLSCSPISGHRSVSWYQQTPGQGLQFLFEYFSETQRNKGNFPGRFSGRQFSNSRSEMNVSTLELGDSALYLCASSLAIKTGGLGYTFGSGTRLTVV.

The J gene is TRBJ1-5, the V gene TRBV5-5, with D possibly matching TRBD1 (6 bases). V gave up 7 bases and J gave up 7 bases, with 21 bases separating them. The germline gives CDR1 SGHKS, CDR2 YYEKEE (reference sequence). The CDR3 covers 15 residues. As DNA, the CDR3 is TGTGCCAGCTCGCAGGGGCTAGCAAGGGGGCAGCCCCAGCATTTT. As protein: CASSQGLARGQPQHF. The whole variable domain, remainder taken from reference TRBV5-5 and TRBJ1-5, is DAGVTQSPTHLIKTRGQQVTLRCSPISGHKSVSWYQQVLGQGPQFIFQYYEKEERGRGNFPDRFSARQFPNYSSELNVNALLLGDSALYLCASSQGLARGQPQHFGDGTRLSIL.

The chain uses TRBV28 and TRBJ2-7, with 13 bases fitting TRBD2. The CDR3 extends over 15 amino acids. Trimming removed 5 bases from V and 5 bases from J; junction bases left unmatched: 6. CDR1 and CDR2 (germline): MDHEN, SYDVKM. This chain's CDR3 is CASSIRTSGSHEQYF. The CDR3, as DNA: TGTGCCAGCAGTATCAGGACTAGCGGGAGCCACGAGCAGTACTTC.

V usage is TRBV5-1 and J usage is TRBJ2-7; 10 bases fit TRBD2. The CDR3 has 12 residues. Trimming cost V 4 bases and J 12 bases; bases outside gene matches: 7. Germline V gene lookup returns CDR1 SGHRS and CDR2 YFSETQ. CDR3 loop: CASSPLAGVLYF. The CDR3 nucleotides read TGCGCCAGCAGCCCCCTAGCGGGAGTGCTGTACTTC.

The chain couples TRBV19 to TRBJ2-5; D is undetermined. The germline V gene has CDR1 LNHDA and CDR2 SQIVND (reference sequence). This CDR3 has 12 amino acids. Trimming shortened V by 5 bases and J by 2 bases, and 6 bases separated the two germline ends. CDR3 DNA: TGTGCCAGTAGTCATTCTCAAGAGACCCAGTACTTC. Residues: CASSHSQETQYF.

This clone came up a few times. The chain carries TRBV27 and TRBJ1-2; 7 bases line up with TRBD1. After removal of 6 bases from V and 4 bases from J, the junction contained 14 bases not matched to a gene. Germline CDR1 and CDR2: MNHEY and SMNVEV (reference sequence). This CDR3 contains 16 residues. The CDR3 DNA reads TGTGCCAGCAGGCCTCCGTTTGGCCGGGACAGCTATGGCTACACCTTC. Translation gives CASRPPFGRDSYGYTF.